Given below is one TCR beta chain in context. The antigen is unknown. Sample treatment: approximately 9-day PBMC culture with coronavirus spike peptide pools or control peptides (ViraFEST assay). This record comes from a study of vaccination and CD4 T cells after COVID-19. As for the study in general: Nasal swab PCR showed SARS-CoV-2 in convalescent patients, fewer than 10 with mild and one with severe disease. The convalescents, six males and four females, included two who were Hispanic. Spike peptides, overlapping and drawn from SARS-CoV-2, HCoV-NL63, HCoV-OC43 and HCoV-229E, were used to stimulate cells. Study results and limitations: The median number of SARS-CoV-2-reactive clonotypes increased from roughly 21 to 40, a change that did not reach significance.

The CDR3 contains 13 residues. Trimming removed 3 bases at V and 2 bases at J, with 11 bases between. Per germline, CDR1 SQVTM and CDR2 ANQGSEA. An Oncomine TCR Beta short-read assay was used to sequence the DNA from cultured CD4+ T cells. TCRdb reanalysed the PCR reads using MiXCR and keeps one entry per CDR3 protein. The sample records tens of thousands of distinct CDR3 sequences, 70% being singletons. The receptor was isolated from a human donor who had recovered from COVID-19. The rearrangement joins TRBV29-1 to TRBJ2-7, with D possibly called TRBD1 or TRBD2 (7 bases each). Sequencing was done on a sample of CD4+ T cells from blood, cultured in vitro. The CDR3 sequence is CSVEQGGAYEQYF. As DNA, the CDR3 is TGCAGCGTTGAGCAGGGGGGGGCCTACGAGCAGTACTTC.